These 21 T cell receptor beta chains originate from one sample sequenced in a study of shared clonotypes between healthy human individuals. The table came from immunoSEQ multiplex PCR; TCRdb's copy has only in-frame clones and leaves some out. The data hold 2 million to 3 million clones, with 93% observed a single time. What was sequenced was naive CD4+ T cells from PBMCs. The subset is: CD45RA+ positively selected. The receptor set was obtained from a man between 18 and 29 years old in good health. Some clones in this sample may be carry-over from other donors' samples.

The DNA for the CDR3 is TGTGCCAGCAGACTCCTCGGGGGCGGCGAGACCCAGTACTTC. It translates to CASRLLGGGETQYF. The rearrangement links TRBV27 to TRBJ2-5; the D gene could be TRBD1 or TRBD2 (6 bases each). This CDR3 is 14 amino acids long. Trimming cost V 6 bases and J 5 bases, with 16 bases left between them. The germline CDR1 and CDR2 sequences are MNHEY and SMNVEV (reference sequence).

The V call is TRBV7-3, the J call TRBJ2-1; D remains ambiguous. The CDR3 sequence is 15 residues long. Germline-derived CDR1 and CDR2 are SGHTA and FQGTGA. V lost 0 bases and J 3 bases, leaving 9 bases between the germline ends. CDR3 in DNA: TGTGCCAGCAGCTTAACAGGGCTCGACTACAATGAGCAGTTCTTC. The encoded protein is CASSLTGLDYNEQFF.

The chain carries TRBV5-4 and TRBJ1-2; TRBD1 is a possible D gene (5 bases). The germline V gene has CDR1 SGHNT and CDR2 YYREEE (reference sequence). CDR3 length: 17 residues. V lost 2 bases, J lost 1 base, and 18 bases lay in between. CDR3: CASSLGARGSGNYGYTF. In DNA, the CDR3 is TGTGCCAGCAGCTTAGGGGCACGAGGTAGTGGTAACTATGGCTACACCTTC.

The V call is TRBV19, the J call TRBJ2-7; TRBD1 matches at 7 bases. Germline CDR1 LNHDA, CDR2 SQIVND (reference sequence). The CDR3 loop spans 14 amino acids. V was clipped by 4 bases and J by 6 bases; unmatched bases: 9. CDR3 bases: TGTGCCAGTAGTAACCGGGACAGACCCTTCGAGCAGTACTTC. Encoded protein: CASSNRDRPFEQYF.

The chain links TRBV2 to TRBJ2-1; 8 nucleotides match TRBD2. V trimming: 2 bases; J trimming: 4 bases; junction bases outside the gene matches: 4. CDR3 length equals 15 residues. The germline V gene encodes CDR1 SNHLY and CDR2 FYNNEI. Here the CDR3 DNA reads TGTGCCAGCAGTGAACAAGCGGGAGCTTACAATGAGCAGTTCTTC. It specifies CASSEQAGAYNEQFF. Full variable domain (rest looked up from reference TRBV2 and TRBJ2-1): EPEVTQTPSHQVTQMGQEVILRCVPISNHLYFYWYRQILGQKVEFLVSFYNNEISEKSEIFDDQFSVERPDGSNFTLKIRSTKLEDSAMYFCASSEQAGAYNEQFFGPGTRLTVL.

V is TRBV5-1 and J is TRBJ2-7; D is ambiguous. The CDR3 runs to 14 residues. Germline V gene lookup returns CDR1 SGHRS and CDR2 YFSETQ. Trimming left V 1 base short and J 3 bases short, with 11 bases between. CDR3 nucleotides: TGCGCCAGCAGCTTGTCGGGCAGCTACTACGAGCAGTACTTC. Its translation: CASSLSGSYYEQYF.

The CDR3 spells CASSWSTNEKLFF. The CDR3, as DNA: TGCGCCAGCAGCTGGTCAACTAATGAAAAACTGTTTTTT. V gene TRBV5-1 combines with J gene TRBJ1-4; D gene unclear. There are 13 residues in the CDR3. V dropped 3 bases and J dropped 0 bases, with 3 bases sitting between them. The germline gives CDR1 SGHRS, CDR2 YFSETQ.

The chain employs TRBV19 and TRBJ1-5; TRBD1 matches at 7 bases. This CDR3 has 17 residues. V lost 2 bases and J lost 0; bases outside the gene matches: 7. Germline V gene lookup returns CDR1 LNHDA and CDR2 SQIVND (reference sequence). The CDR3 is CASSITPGQHSNQPQHF. CDR3 nucleotides: TGTGCCAGTAGTATAACACCGGGACAGCATAGCAATCAGCCCCAGCATTTT.

The V gene is TRBV28, the J gene TRBJ1-5; 8 positions agree with TRBD1. The CDR3 is 16 amino acids. Germline V gene lookup returns CDR1 MDHEN and CDR2 SYDVKM. Trimming removed 5 bases from V and 0 bases from J; junction bases left unmatched: 6. The CDR3 nucleotides are TGTGCCAGCAGTCCCCAGGGGGCGCTTAGCAATCAGCCCCAGCATTTT. Its protein product is CASSPQGALSNQPQHF.

This chain uses TRBV11-2 with TRBJ1-1, with D maybe TRBD1 (5 bases). V was trimmed by 0 bases and J by 5 bases, leaving 10 bases between them. The CDR3 contains 14 residues. The germline V gene has CDR1 SGHAT and CDR2 FQNNGV. The CDR3 bases are TGTGCCAGCAGCTTAGACAGGGCAGGGACTGAAGCTTTCTTT. Its translation is CASSLDRAGTEAFF.

J is TRBJ2-3 and V is TRBV29-1, with TRBD2 matching over 11 bases. Germline V CDR1 and CDR2: SQVTM, ANQGSEA. After removal of 4 bases from V and 14 bases from J, the junction contained 8 bases not matched to a gene. The CDR3 covers 12 residues. The CDR3: CSVGLAGSLGYF. The CDR3 bases are TGCAGCGTTGGACTAGCGGGGTCCCTTGGGTATTTT.

V and J are TRBV5-6 and TRBJ2-3; D unclear. The length of the CDR3 is 12 residues. Germline V gene data show CDR1 as SGHDT and CDR2 as YYEEEE. Trimming pared 4 bases from V and 6 bases from J, leaving 9 bases between. The CDR3 region is CASSPTGDTQYF. DNA of the CDR3: TGTGCCAGCAGCCCCACTGGGGATACGCAGTATTTT.

The chain links TRBV6-6 to TRBJ1-5, with 11 bases aligning to TRBD1. Germline CDR1 is MNHNY and CDR2 is SVGAGI (reference sequence). V gave up 2 bases and J gave up 4 bases; unmatched junction bases: 4. This CDR3 region has 16 residues. The CDR3 here is CASSYTGTGGNQPQHF. In DNA, the CDR3 is TGTGCCAGCAGTTACACGGGGACAGGGGGAAATCAGCCCCAGCATTTT.

The CDR3: CASRQTGGAMNEQFF. Written as DNA, the CDR3 is TGTGCCAGCAGACAAACAGGGGGCGCAATGAATGAGCAGTTCTTC. The chain has TRBV11-2 and TRBJ2-1, with TRBD1 identical over 9 bases. Trimming took 6 bases from V and 7 from J; bases not matched to a gene: 10. CDR1 and CDR2 from the germline V gene are SGHAT and FQNNGV. The CDR3 spans 15 residues.

The V gene is TRBV6-5, the J gene TRBJ2-1; 9 bases match TRBD2. J lost 5 bases, V lost 0 bases, and 5 bases had no gene match. Germline loops: CDR1 MNHEY, CDR2 SVGAGI. The CDR3 covers 16 residues. The CDR3 nucleotides are TGTGCCAGCAGTTACTCGAGGACTAGCGCCCACAATGAGCAGTTCTTC. It specifies CASSYSRTSAHNEQFF.

The V and J genes are TRBV6-1 and TRBJ2-3, with D maybe TRBD1 (5 bases). The V end lost 6 bases, the J end lost 2 bases, and 15 bases lay between the germline ends. Germline V gene sequence: CDR1 MNHNS, CDR2 SASEGT. This CDR3 has 15 residues. This CDR3 is CASRGPGQNTDTQYF. CDR3 bases: TGTGCCAGCAGGGGGCCAGGCCAGAACACAGATACGCAGTATTTT.

In regard to this clone: Other DNA variants within this sample encode the same CDR3. This rearrangement joins TRBV9 to TRBJ2-7; D unresolved. Deletions cut 0 bases from V and 0 bases from J, with 7 bases between. This CDR3 is 14 amino acids long. Germline V CDR1 and CDR2: SGDLS, YYNGEE. The DNA of the CDR3 is TGTGCCAGCAGCGTAGGTGGAAACTCCTACGAGCAGTACTTC. Translated: CASSVGGNSYEQYF.

CDR3 coding DNA: TGTGCCAGCATCGAACCGGGACTAGCGGGAAAGGAACAGTTCTTC. Translation gives CASIEPGLAGKEQFF. The rearrangement joins TRBV6-1 to TRBJ2-1, with 13 bases matching TRBD2. The length of the CDR3 is 15 residues. V was clipped by 7 bases and J by 13 bases; unmatched bases: 13. Germline V gene data show CDR1 as MNHNS and CDR2 as SASEGT.

The chain joins TRBV30 to TRBJ1-6; tentative D call: TRBD1 (5 bases). There are 13 residues in the CDR3. V was pared by 3 bases and J by 6 bases, with 9 bases between. Germline assignment: CDR1 GTSNPN and CDR2 SVGIG (reference sequence). As DNA, the CDR3 is TGTGCCTGGAGGGTGAGGGGTAATTCACCCCTCCACTTT. It translates to CAWRVRGNSPLHF.

In nucleotides, the CDR3 is TGTGCCAGCAGCTTATCAGGGTTTGGAGATACGCAGTATTTT. Its translation is CASSLSGFGDTQYF. The V and J genes are TRBV7-2 and TRBJ2-3, with D perhaps matching TRBD1 (5 bases). V was trimmed by 2 bases and J by 5 bases, leaving 11 bases between them. This CDR3 region has 14 residues. The germline CDR1 and CDR2 sequences are SGHTA and FQGNSA. Full variable domain (rest looked up from reference TRBV7-2 and TRBJ2-3): GAGVSQSPSNKVTEKGKDVELRCDPISGHTALYWYRQSLGQGLEFLIYFQGNSAPDKSGLPSDRFSAERTGGSVSTLTIQRTQQEDSAVYLCASSLSGFGDTQYFGPGTRLTVL.

This sequence joins TRBV10-3 and TRBJ1-2; D perhaps matches TRBD1 (5 bases). V lost 2 bases to trimming and J lost 4 bases, with 17 bases between them. The CDR3 has 16 residues. CDR1 and CDR2 from the germline V gene are ENHRY and SYGVKD. The CDR3 nucleotides are TGTGCCATCAGTGAGCCGAAAGGTCGGGGCGGCTATGGCTACACCTTC. This translates into CAISEPKGRGGYGYTF.